The 19 T cell receptor beta chains in this list originate from one sample, sequenced in a study of cytotoxic CD8 clonotypes in ibrutinib-treated CLL. Measured with immunoSEQ multiplex PCR; TCRdb has only the in-frame clones, and not every one. The sample records approximately 330,000 clones, around four fifths being singletons. The sequences come from PBMCs, collected before ibrutinib treatment. The receptor source for this set is a human donor with chronic lymphocytic leukemia.

The rearrangement joins TRBV6-5 to TRBJ1-5; the D is unclear. CDR1 is MNHEY and CDR2 is SVGAGI in the germline V gene. The CDR3 has 15 amino acids. Trimming removed 0 bases at V and 2 bases at J, with 8 bases between. CDR3 sequence reads: CASSYSRLRNQPQHF. The CDR3 nucleotides read TGTGCCAGCAGTTACTCGAGGCTTCGCAATCAGCCCCAGCATTTT.

The chain is built from TRBV7-2 and TRBJ2-5; 13 bases line up with TRBD2. Germline values: CDR1 SGHTA, CDR2 FQGNSA. The CDR3 is 17 residues long. V dropped 7 bases and J dropped 5; count of bases not matched to a gene: 13. In DNA, the CDR3 is TGTGCCAGCACCCCCCAACTAGCGGGAGGGCCTGGGGAGACCCAGTACTTC. Translation gives CASTPQLAGGPGETQYF.

The sample holds a few counts of this clone. The V call is TRBV15, the J call TRBJ1-2; 8 nucleotides agree with TRBD1. The CDR3 is made up of 15 amino acids. CDR1 and CDR2 from the germline V gene are LNHNV and YYDKDF (reference sequence). J lost 1 base, V lost 1 base, and 2 bases had no gene match. The CDR3 DNA reads as TGTGCCACCAGCAGAGGGGGACAGGTTAACTATGGCTACACCTTC. This codes for CATSRGGQVNYGYTF.

The sample holds a few counts of this clone. J is TRBJ2-2 and V is TRBV7-6; the D gene could be TRBD1 or TRBD2 (5 bases each). Germline loops: CDR1 SGHVS, CDR2 FNYEAQ. V dropped 3 bases and J dropped 2 bases, with 10 bases sitting between them. The CDR3 has 15 amino acids. CDR3 sequence reads: CASSLGPPNTGELFF. The CDR3 DNA follows: TGTGCCAGCAGCTTGGGACCACCCAACACCGGGGAGCTGTTTTTT.

V usage is TRBV6-5 and J usage is TRBJ2-7; 9 bases fit TRBD1. The CDR3 has 13 residues. V lost 6 bases to trimming and J lost 2 bases; unmatched junction nucleotides: 2. The V gene's germline CDR1 is MNHEY and CDR2 SVGAGI. The CDR3 DNA reads TGTGCCAGCAGCCGGGACAGGGCCTACGAGCAGTACTTC. It specifies CASSRDRAYEQYF.

The chain couples TRBV4-2 to TRBJ2-5, with 7 bases lining up with TRBD2. CDR3 length: 15 residues. After removal of 2 bases from V and 7 bases from J, the junction contained 10 bases not matched to a gene. Per germline, CDR1 LGHNA and CDR2 YNFKEQ. CDR3 amino acids: CASSQKGLVLGTQYF. CDR3 DNA: TGTGCCAGCAGCCAAAAAGGACTAGTCTTGGGGACCCAGTACTTC.

The chain links TRBV15 to TRBJ2-1; D is unresolved. Per germline, CDR1 LNHNV and CDR2 YYDKDF (reference sequence). The CDR3 spans 16 residues. With 0 bases removed from V and 0 bases from J, the gap between germline ends came to 9 bases. The CDR3: CATSRDLRSSYNEQFF. CDR3 nucleotide sequence: TGTGCCACCAGCAGAGATTTACGGAGCTCCTACAATGAGCAGTTCTTC.

This rearrangement joins TRBV19 to TRBJ1-1; TRBD1 matches at 10 bases. Trimming took 3 bases from V and 4 from J; bases not matched to a gene: 5. This CDR3 is 15 amino acids long. CDR1 is LNHDA, CDR2 SQIVND, per germline (reference sequence). The CDR3 sequence: CASSIWGQGSTEAFF. The DNA for the CDR3 is TGTGCCAGTAGTATTTGGGGACAGGGGAGCACTGAAGCTTTCTTT.

The chain has TRBV10-1 and TRBJ1-2, with D unresolved. CDR1 is WNHNN and CDR2 is SYGVQD in the germline V gene (reference sequence). V was cut by 6 bases and J by 4 bases, with 24 bases left in between. The CDR3 consists of 17 residues. Here the CDR3 reads CASRESRGRELGYGYTF. As DNA, the CDR3 is TGCGCCAGCAGAGAAAGTAGAGGACGGGAACTTGGCTATGGCTACACCTTC.

The rearrangement uses TRBV7-9 and TRBJ2-3; D is undetermined. Germline-derived CDR1 and CDR2 are SEHNR and FQNEAQ (reference sequence). V lost 7 bases and J lost 0, with 14 bases in between. This CDR3 is built from 15 residues. The CDR3: CASNPIKESTDTQYF. Here the CDR3 DNA reads TGTGCCAGCAACCCTATAAAAGAAAGCACAGATACGCAGTATTTT. The complete variable domain, with remaining parts taken from reference TRBV7-9 and TRBJ2-3, reads DTGVSQNPRHKITKRGQNVTFRCDPISEHNRLYWYRQTLGQGPEFLTYFQNEAQLEKSRLLSDRFSAERPKGSFSTLEIQRTEQGDSAMYLCASNPIKESTDTQYFGPGTRLTVL.

This clone appeared a single time. This chain connects TRBV6-6 to TRBJ2-7, with D unclear. CDR3 length: 12 amino acids. CDR1 and CDR2 (germline): MNHNY, SVGAGI (reference sequence). Between the trimmed V and J ends, which lost 6 bases and 4 bases, there was a span of 10 bases. Written as DNA, the CDR3 is TGTGCCAGCAGCTACCGATTGTACGAGCAGTACTTC. Translating gives CASSYRLYEQYF.

The chain employs TRBV28 and TRBJ1-2; 8 bases match TRBD1. The V gene's germline CDR1 is MDHEN and CDR2 SYDVKM. The CDR3 has 12 residues. Trimming took 7 bases from V and 3 from J; bases not matched to a gene: 1. CDR3 region: CASTGGDYGYTF. The CDR3 DNA reads TGTGCCAGCACAGGGGGCGACTATGGCTACACCTTC.

The chain combines TRBV5-1 with TRBJ2-7, with a weak D call TRBD2 (6 bases). The CDR3 runs to 15 residues. The V gene lost 0 bases and the J gene lost 5 bases, with 15 bases spanning the gap. Germline CDR1 is SGHRS and CDR2 is YFSETQ. CDR3 coding DNA: TGCGCCAGCAGCTTGGTTTTATTGGGGGGAAACGAGCAGTACTTC. It translates to CASSLVLLGGNEQYF.

The chain links TRBV11-2 to TRBJ2-3, with D hard to call. CDR1 is SGHAT and CDR2 is FQNNGV in the germline V gene. Trimming took off 3 bases at V and 0 bases at J, with 7 bases between the two ends. This CDR3 region has 14 residues. This CDR3 is CASSLGTSTDTQYF. For the CDR3, the DNA is TGTGCCAGCAGCTTGGGCACCAGCACAGATACGCAGTATTTT.

This chain links TRBV6-1 with TRBJ2-1; D remains ambiguous. V dropped 3 bases and J dropped 8 bases, with 17 bases sitting between them. The CDR3 runs 15 residues. Germline CDR1 is MNHNS and CDR2 is SASEGT. The CDR3 DNA reads TGTGCCAGCAGTGATCCCAGACTGGATTCGGATGAGCAGTTCTTC. Translated, it gives CASSDPRLDSDEQFF.

J is TRBJ2-1 and V is TRBV4-3, with 10 bases identical to TRBD2. Losses at the gene ends were 1 base for V and 6 bases for J; bases not matched to a gene: 6. In germline, CDR1 is LGHNA, CDR2 YSLEER. CDR3 length: 16 residues. CDR3 DNA sequence: TGCGCCAGCAGCCAAGTCTGGCTAGCGGGGGCCAATGAGCAGTTCTTC. Amino acids: CASSQVWLAGANEQFF.

The chain joins TRBV5-1 to TRBJ2-7; D possibly matches TRBD1 or TRBD2 (5 bases each). The ends were cut back, 4 bases at V and 0 bases at J, with 14 bases in the middle. CDR1 and CDR2 (germline): SGHRS, YFSETQ. The CDR3 has 15 amino acids. Written as DNA, the CDR3 is TGCGCCAGCAGCGTAGGGACCAGGAGCTCCTACGAGCAGTACTTC. Its translation is CASSVGTRSSYEQYF.

This clone was seen once. The chain recombines TRBV5-4 with TRBJ2-4; 11 bases line up with TRBD1. The CDR3 consists of 17 residues. The ends lost 5 bases at V and 4 bases at J; junction bases unmatched: 11. Germline-derived CDR1 and CDR2 are SGHNT and YYREEE (reference sequence). The CDR3 here is CASSPEAGTGGKNIQYF. The CDR3 nucleotides read TGTGCCAGCAGTCCCGAAGCAGGGACAGGGGGGAAAAACATTCAGTACTTC.

The chain employs TRBV6-5 and TRBJ1-3; D is unclear. CDR1 is MNHEY and CDR2 is SVGAGI in the germline V gene. V was pared by 6 bases and J by 3 bases, with 12 bases between. The CDR3 extends over 14 amino acids. The CDR3 sequence is CASRGNSFGNTIYF. DNA of the CDR3: TGTGCCAGCAGGGGGAATTCTTTTGGAAACACCATATATTTT.